The clone carrying this TCR beta chain was seen ten or more times. The antigen is undetermined. The sample is drawn from a study of T-cell reconstitution after alpha-beta-depleted transplantation in children. Findings and limits, study-wide: Hyperexpanded clones declined; after one year, newly produced T cells mostly supplied diversity.

Germline CDR1 reads SEHNR; CDR2 reads FQNEAQ (reference sequence). The CDR3 loop spans 14 amino acids. Unmatched junction bases numbered 5, after V lost 5 bases and J lost 4 bases. Unique molecular identifiers were incorporated during preparation of the TCRbeta library. TCRdb recomputed calls from the PCR reads with MiXCR, one row per CDR3 protein. The sample contains about 280,000 distinct CDR3 sequences, 11% of which appear only once. This clonotype was sampled from a male patient between 2 and 10 years old who had a stem cell transplant for chronic granulomatous disease, so the T cells may come from the graft donor. The sequencing used peripheral blood, collected 180 days after TCRalphabeta/CD19-depleted stem cell transplant. The chain links TRBV7-9 to TRBJ1-3; TRBD1 matches at 7 bases. The CDR3 nucleotides are TGTGCCAGCAGCGTGACAGGGACCGGAAACACCATATATTTT. Protein product: CASSVTGTGNTIYF. The full variable domain, in which reference TRBV7-9 and TRBJ1-3 provide the parts outside the CDR3, is DTGVSQNPRHKITKRGQNVTFRCDPISEHNRLYWYRQTLGQGPEFLTYFQNEAQLEKSRLLSDRFSAERPKGSFSTLEIQRTEQGDSAMYLCASSVTGTGNTIYFGEGSWLTVV.